These 4 T cell receptor beta chains were sequenced from one sample in a study. MiXCR, run by TCRdb on the 5' RACE reads, gives a single entry per CDR3 protein. The data contain 7,200 or so distinct CDR3 sequences, 35% to 50% of them singletons. Sequencing was carried out using memory CD4+ T cells sorted from blood. As for subset: memory CD4+ T cells, CD4+CD45RO+CD25-. These receptors were obtained from a female donor with breast cancer.

This chain connects TRBV6-2 or TRBV6-3 to TRBJ1-1, with D unclear. The CDR3 totals 15 residues. CDR1 and CDR2 (germline): MNHEY, SVGEGT. The ends were cut back, 6 bases at V and 9 bases at J, with 23 bases in the middle. The CDR3 is CASSYTVLILPQAFF. The CDR3, as DNA: TGTGCCAGCAGCTACACCGTCCTGATTTTGCCCCAAGCTTTCTTT.

This clonotype is deemed medium-sized. The genes are TRBV7-2 and TRBJ2-3; D may be TRBD2 (5 bases). Trimming took off 1 base at V and 7 bases at J, with 9 bases between the two ends. The CDR3 length is 13 residues. Germline V lookup: CDR1 SGHTA, CDR2 FQGNSA. The CDR3 region has the DNA TGTGCCAGCAGCTTAGATAGGGAGAATACGCAGTATTTT. Amino acids: CASSLDRENTQYF.

The chain recombines TRBV7-9 with TRBJ1-1; no clear D gene. Germline V gives CDR1 SEHNR, CDR2 FQNEAQ (reference sequence). This CDR3 is built from 11 residues. Trimming removed 2 bases at V and 6 bases at J, with 4 bases between. CDR3 loop: CASSLTAEAFF. The CDR3 DNA reads as TGTGCCAGCAGCTTAACGGCTGAAGCTTTCTTT.

The rearrangement uses TRBV28 and TRBJ1-3; the match to TRBD1 covers 7 bases. Germline CDR1 is MDHEN and CDR2 is SYDVKM. V dropped 6 bases and J dropped 4; count of bases not matched to a gene: 6. The CDR3 totals 14 residues. CDR3 protein: CASRADRAGNTIYF. CDR3 sequence (DNA): TGTGCCAGCAGAGCCGACAGGGCGGGAAACACCATATATTTT. Filled out from reference TRBV28 and TRBJ1-3, the complete variable domain reads DVKVTQSSRYLVKRTGEKVFLECVQDMDHENMFWYRQDPGLGLRLIYFSYDVKMKEKGDIPEGYSVSREKKERFSLILESASTNQTSMYLCASRADRAGNTIYFGEGSWLTVV.